These T cell receptor beta chains were read from a single sample in a study of T cells in localized non-small cell lung cancer. TCRdb keeps only in-frame clones here, not all; method: immunoSEQ multiplex PCR. The table records approximately 54,000 clones, about four fifths of them present only once. Sequenced here: peripheral blood, sampled before any cancer treatment. Receptor source: a female donor older than 55 with stage II squamous cell lung carcinoma. The CDR3 runs from the conserved cysteine through the conserved F or W. The order of the fields is clone size, J gene, D gene, V gene, CDR3 DNA, CDR3 protein. D genes are given only for firm matches. Some rows mark clone size as missing; the rest say once, few, many or name a class of expanded clone.

NA	TRBJ1-1	NA	TRBV4-3	TGCGCCAGCAGCCAAGAAATGGTCGTAAGGGACACTGAAGCTTTCTTT	CASSQEMVVRDTEAFF
NA	TRBJ1-2	NA	TRBV18	TGTGCCAGCTCACCACCCGACATTCCCTATGGCTACACCTTC	CASSPPDIPYGYTF
NA	TRBJ2-3	TRBD2	TRBV5-1	TGCGCCAGCAGCCAACGTACTAGCGGGGCCCGCACAGATACGCAGTATTTT	CASSQRTSGARTDTQYF
NA	TRBJ1-6	NA	TRBV18	TGTGCCAGCTCACTTAGGGATTCGGGGGTTAATTCACCCCTCCACTTT	CASSLRDSGVNSPLHF
NA	TRBJ1-2	NA	TRBV29-1	TGCAGCGTTGAAGATCGTAGGGTGCCAGTCCCCTATGGCTACACCTTC	CSVEDRRVPVPYGYTF
few	TRBJ1-5	TRBD1	TRBV19	TGTGCCAGTAGTACCCTGTTACAGGGGAGCCATCAGCCCCAGCATTTT	CASSTLLQGSHQPQHF
NA	TRBJ1-2	TRBD1	TRBV9	TGTGCCAGCACCAGGGGACAGGGGGGTGGCTACACCTTC	CASTRGQGGGYTF
NA	TRBJ2-1	NA	TRBV29-1	TGCAGCGCGGGACCTCAATACAATGAGCAGTTCTTC	CSAGPQYNEQFF
once	TRBJ2-1	NA	TRBV2	TGTGCCAGCAGGGAGTCAGGGCTTGAGGAGCAGTTCTTC	CASRESGLEEQFF
once	TRBJ2-1	NA	TRBV11-2	TGTGCCAGCAGCGGCCGGGGCGGGTACAATGAGCAGTTCTTC	CASSGRGGYNEQFF
NA	TRBJ2-5	NA	TRBV5-1	TGCGCCAGCAGCTTGGCCGAGGAGACCCAGTACTTC	CASSLAEETQYF
once	TRBJ1-5	NA	TRBV7-8	TGTGCCAGCAGCCGGGCGGGGGGCGCGCGGGGAGGCAATCAGCCCCAGCATTTT	CASSRAGGARGGNQPQHF
NA	TRBJ1-5	NA	TRBV7-2	TGTGCCAGCAGCTTACAGGGGAATAGCAATCAGCCCCAGCATTTT	CASSLQGNSNQPQHF
NA	TRBJ2-1	NA	TRBV4-3	TGCGCCAGCAGCCCGCTTCAGGGGAGGAGGCAGTTCTTC	CASSPLQGRRQFF
NA	TRBJ2-2	NA	TRBV7-3	TGTGCCAGCAGCTTAACAGGGGTCCCGAACACCGGGGAGCTGTTTTTT	CASSLTGVPNTGELFF
NA	TRBJ2-7	NA	TRBV10-3	TGTGCCATCAGTGAGCCCTCCGGGACCCAGGGTTCTCCCTACGAGCAGTACTTC	CAISEPSGTQGSPYEQYF
NA	TRBJ1-4	NA	TRBV15	TGTGCCACCAGCAGAGATAGGGTGGCTAATGAAAAACTGTTTTTT	CATSRDRVANEKLFF
NA	TRBJ2-7	TRBD2	TRBV10-3	TGTGCCATCAGGACGACTAGCGGGGGGCACTACGAGCAGTACTTC	CAIRTTSGGHYEQYF
NA	TRBJ1-2	NA	TRBV29-1	TGCAGCGTTGAACAGGGAGTGGGTGGCTACACCTTC	CSVEQGVGGYTF
NA	TRBJ1-2	TRBD1	TRBV7-9	TGTGCCAGCAGCTTAGCGGGACAGGGGTATGGCTACACCTTC	CASSLAGQGYGYTF
NA	TRBJ1-2	NA	TRBV7-9	TGTGCCAGCAAAGAAAACACTGATGGCTACACCTTC	CASKENTDGYTF
NA	TRBJ1-5	NA	TRBV2	TGTGCCAGCAGTGACCTGGGAAACGGCAATCAGCCCCAGCATTTT	CASSDLGNGNQPQHF
NA	TRBJ1-2	NA	TRBV15	TGTGCCACCAGCCCAAGGAGGACATTCGACTATGGCTACACCTTC	CATSPRRTFDYGYTF